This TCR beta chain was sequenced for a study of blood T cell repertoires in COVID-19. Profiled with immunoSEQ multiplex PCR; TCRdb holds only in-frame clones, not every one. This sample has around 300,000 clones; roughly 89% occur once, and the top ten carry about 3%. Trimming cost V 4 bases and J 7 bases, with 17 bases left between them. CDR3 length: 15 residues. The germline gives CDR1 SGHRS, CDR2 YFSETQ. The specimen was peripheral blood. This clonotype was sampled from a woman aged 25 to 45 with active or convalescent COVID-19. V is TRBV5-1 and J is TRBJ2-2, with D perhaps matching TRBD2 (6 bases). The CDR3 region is CASSGLPELFGELFF. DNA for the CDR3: TGCGCCAGCAGCGGACTACCGGAGCTCTTCGGGGAGCTGTTTTTT.